This T cell receptor beta chain was documented in a study of T-cell reconstitution after alpha-beta-depleted transplantation in children. Study results and limitations: Reportedly, alpha-beta T cells present about two months post-transplant originated from several hundred expanded clones of graft origin. Hyperexpanded clones declined; after one year, newly produced T cells mostly supplied diversity.

As regards this clonotype: Its antigen is undetermined.

It was with unique molecular identifiers that the TCRbeta library was prepared. MiXCR, applied by TCRdb to the PCR reads, yields one record per CDR3 protein. The repertoire holds about 440,000 distinct CDR3 sequences, with around two fifths as singletons. This material consisted of PBMCs, taken before TCRalphabeta/CD19-depleted stem cell transplant. The TCR originated in a girl aged 2-9 years with aplastic anemia, due to receive a stem cell transplant.

Written as DNA, the CDR3 is TGCAGTGCTGGAAGACCGGGCGAGACCCAGTACTTC. This gives the protein CSAGRPGETQYF. The rearrangement uses TRBV20-1 and TRBJ2-5; D not resolved. Germline V gene lookup returns CDR1 DFQATT and CDR2 SNEGSKA (reference sequence). CDR3 length: 12 residues. Trimming pared 5 bases from V and 5 bases from J, leaving 12 bases between.